One sample yielded the 23 T cell receptor beta chains listed below, sequenced in a study of cytomegalovirus exposure and HLA in healthy donors. The study ran its PCR with 60 Vbeta and 13 Jbeta primers. Data came from immunoSEQ multiplex PCR; TCRdb stores just in-frame clones and leaves some out. Its table records 85,000 to 110,000 clones. Sequencing input: PBMCs. The receptor source for this set is a man aged 35 to 55 in good health and CMV-seronegative.

The V call is TRBV29-1, the J call TRBJ1-5; TRBD1 is a possible D gene (5 bases). The CDR3 sequence is 14 residues long. Trimming stripped 7 bases from V and 0 bases from J, with 13 bases between. Germline V gives CDR1 SQVTM, CDR2 ANQGSEA. CDR3: CSARDGGSNQPQHF. For the CDR3, the DNA is TGCAGCGCCCGGGACGGGGGTAGCAATCAGCCCCAGCATTTT.

CDR3 sequence reads: CASSQDTFEQYF. DNA for the CDR3: TGCGCCAGCAGCCAAGACACATTCGAGCAGTACTTC. The rearrangement joins TRBV5-1 to TRBJ2-7; D call uncertain. V lost 4 bases and J lost 6, with 11 bases in between. CDR1 is SGHRS and CDR2 is YFSETQ in the germline V gene. The CDR3 extends over 12 amino acids.

The V and J genes are TRBV5-8 and TRBJ2-3, with TRBD1 matching over 7 bases. This CDR3 spans 17 amino acids. Germline V gives CDR1 SGHTS, CDR2 YDEGEE. The trim removed 0 bases at V and 0 bases at J, leaving 7 bases unmatched. The CDR3 DNA is TGTGCCAGCAGCTTGGAGGTCAGGGGGTCCAGCACAGATACGCAGTATTTT. It yields the protein CASSLEVRGSSTDTQYF.

CDR3 protein: CASSGSSYNEQFF. As DNA, the CDR3 is TGTGCCAGTAGCGGGAGCTCCTACAATGAGCAGTTCTTC. V usage is TRBV19 and J usage is TRBJ2-1, with D possibly TRBD2 on 6 matching bases. The CDR3 consists of 13 residues. Germline V gene lookup returns CDR1 LNHDA and CDR2 SQIVND (reference sequence). The V and J ends lost 6 bases and 0 bases respectively, with 6 bases between them.

The rearrangement links TRBV29-1 to TRBJ2-5; no clear D gene. CDR3 length: 11 amino acids. V shed 6 bases and J shed 2 bases, with 7 bases lying between them. The germline V gene has CDR1 SQVTM and CDR2 ANQGSEA. CDR3 amino acids: CSVLRQETQYF. The CDR3 DNA follows: TGCAGCGTACTTCGTCAAGAGACCCAGTACTTC.

The chain is built from TRBV7-9 and TRBJ2-7, with TRBD1 as a possible D gene (6 bases). The V gene's germline CDR1 is SEHNR and CDR2 FQNEAQ (reference sequence). The CDR3 length is 13 residues. Trimming took 5 bases from V and 0 from J, leaving 8 bases between them. This CDR3 is CASSPDSSYEQYF. The CDR3 nucleotides read TGTGCCAGCAGCCCGGACAGCTCCTACGAGCAGTACTTC. Full variable domain (outside the CDR3, taken from reference TRBV7-9 and TRBJ2-7): DTGVSQNPRHKITKRGQNVTFRCDPISEHNRLYWYRQTLGQGPEFLTYFQNEAQLEKSRLLSDRFSAERPKGSFSTLEIQRTEQGDSAMYLCASSPDSSYEQYFGPGTRLTVT.

This chain joins TRBV7-9 and TRBJ2-1, with D uncertain. CDR1 and CDR2 (germline): SEHNR, FQNEAQ (reference sequence). This CDR3 has 13 residues. Trimming took off 1 base at V and 3 bases at J, with 4 bases between the two ends. The CDR3 DNA sequence: TGTGCCAGCAGCTTAGACTACTACAATGAGCAGTTCTTC. Protein: CASSLDYYNEQFF.

The genes are TRBV4-2 and TRBJ1-1, with 10 bases fitting TRBD1. After removal of 4 bases from V and 4 bases from J, the junction contained 6 bases not matched to a gene. Germline V gene data show CDR1 as LGHNA and CDR2 as YNFKEQ. The CDR3 is made up of 15 amino acids. CDR3 DNA sequence: TGTGCCAGCAGCCGGTCCGGGACAGGGGTCACTGAAGCTTTCTTT. It translates to CASSRSGTGVTEAFF.

The chain is built from TRBV10-3 and TRBJ2-7, with 9 bases lining up with TRBD1. The CDR3 length is 14 residues. J lost 1 base, V lost 5 bases, and 3 bases had no gene match. Germline loops: CDR1 ENHRY, CDR2 SYGVKD. CDR3 sequence: CAISKQGASYEQYF. CDR3 nucleotide sequence: TGTGCCATCAGTAAACAGGGGGCTTCCTACGAGCAGTACTTC.

The genes are TRBV30 and TRBJ2-4; D gene unclear. The CDR3 spans 11 residues. Trimming cost V 0 bases and J 7 bases, with 4 bases left between them. Per the germline V gene, CDR1 is GTSNPN and CDR2 is SVGIG (reference sequence). The CDR3: CAWSVRNIQYF. The CDR3 DNA is TGTGCCTGGAGTGTGAGGAACATTCAGTACTTC.

This chain uses TRBV7-8 with TRBJ1-1; D may be TRBD1 (6 bases). V gave up 5 bases and J gave up 4 bases, with 20 bases separating them. Per the germline V gene, CDR1 is SGHVS and CDR2 is FQNEAQ. The CDR3 spans 16 residues. The CDR3 DNA sequence: TGTGCCAGCAGCCGAGCGAGCAGGGGCCAACCCACTGAAGCTTTCTTT. This encodes CASSRASRGQPTEAFF. The entire variable domain, with the rest obtained from reference TRBV7-8 and TRBJ1-1, is as follows: GAGVSQSPRYKVAKRGQDVALRCDPISGHVSLFWYQQALGQGPEFLTYFQNEAQLDKSGLPSDRFFAERPEGSVSTLKIQRTQQEDSAVYLCASSRASRGQPTEAFFGQGTRLTVV.

This chain links TRBV10-3 with TRBJ2-3; 9 bases are shared with TRBD2. J lost 3 bases, V lost 6 bases, and 7 bases had no gene match. This CDR3 spans 15 amino acids. Germline loops: CDR1 ENHRY, CDR2 SYGVKD. CDR3 nucleotide sequence: TGTGCCATCAGCCCGACTAGCGGAGGTACAGATACGCAGTATTTT. Protein sequence: CAISPTSGGTDTQYF.

The rearrangement joins TRBV9 to TRBJ2-5, with a tentative D call TRBD2 (5 bases). Trimming removed 6 bases from V and 5 bases from J, with 11 bases in between. The CDR3 has 12 residues. CDR1 and CDR2 from the germline V gene are SGDLS and YYNGEE. The CDR3 DNA reads TGTGCCAGCACCGTTGAGGGTGAGACCCAGTACTTC. Translated, it gives CASTVEGETQYF.

The V and J genes are TRBV5-4 and TRBJ2-1; TRBD2 matches 8 bases. CDR3 length equals 17 residues. Germline loops: CDR1 SGHNT, CDR2 YYREEE (reference sequence). J lost 6 bases, V lost 3 bases, and 14 bases had no gene match. The CDR3 region has the DNA TGTGCCAGCAGCTCCCCCCGAGGGAGCGGGAGTCCCAATGAGCAGTTCTTC. Its protein is CASSSPRGSGSPNEQFF.

The rearrangement joins TRBV5-1 to TRBJ2-3, with 9 bases identical to TRBD2. CDR1 and CDR2 (germline): SGHRS, YFSETQ. The CDR3 has 15 residues. V was clipped by 4 bases and J by 2 bases; unmatched bases: 5. The CDR3 region has the DNA TGCGCCAGCAGCAACGGACTAGCGCTCACAGATACGCAGTATTTT. Translating it yields CASSNGLALTDTQYF.

The chain couples TRBV4-3 to TRBJ2-7, with 9 bases aligning to TRBD1. Germline-derived CDR1 and CDR2 are LGHNA and YSLEER. The CDR3 has 15 amino acids. Germline trimming cut 4 bases from V and 5 bases from J; bases unmatched to any gene: 9. The CDR3: CASSLTGTGNHEQYF. As DNA, the CDR3 is TGCGCCAGCAGCCTTACCGGGACAGGGAATCACGAGCAGTACTTC.

The chain joins TRBV28 to TRBJ2-7, with 10 bases fitting TRBD2. V lost 2 bases, J lost 3 bases, and 10 bases stayed unmatched. Germline CDR1 MDHEN, CDR2 SYDVKM. CDR3 length equals 17 residues. CDR3 in DNA: TGTGCCAGCAGTTTAAGCTCCGCTAGCGGGAGCAACTACGAGCAGTACTTC. It encodes CASSLSSASGSNYEQYF.

V is TRBV4-3 and J is TRBJ2-5; D perhaps matches TRBD2 (5 bases). CDR1 and CDR2 (germline): LGHNA, YSLEER. Between the trimmed V and J ends, which lost 1 base and 1 base, there was a span of 10 bases. CDR3 length: 15 residues. CDR3 protein: CASSQGPGSQETQYF. The CDR3 coding sequence is TGCGCCAGCAGCCAAGGCCCTGGGAGCCAAGAGACCCAGTACTTC.

The chain recombines TRBV30 with TRBJ1-6; TRBD1 might be the D (6 bases). Trimming took off 8 bases at V and 6 bases at J, with 20 bases between the two ends. Germline loops: CDR1 GTSNPN, CDR2 SVGIG (reference sequence). CDR3 length equals 15 residues. The CDR3 DNA follows: TGTGCCCAAGCGTTCGGGGGGCTTATTAATTCACCCCTCCACTTT. Translated, it gives CAQAFGGLINSPLHF.

The J gene is TRBJ1-5, the V gene TRBV27, with a possible D match to TRBD1 (6 bases). The germline V and J ends were trimmed by 6 bases and 7 bases, with 10 bases remaining between them. The length of the CDR3 is 12 residues. CDR1 and CDR2 from the germline V gene are MNHEY and SMNVEV (reference sequence). CDR3 sequence reads: CASREQGQPQHF. The CDR3 coding sequence is TGTGCCAGCAGAGAGCAGGGGCAGCCCCAGCATTTT.

The CDR3 protein is CAIYSGTTQETQYF. The CDR3 DNA is TGTGCCATCTATAGCGGGACCACCCAAGAGACCCAGTACTTC. V gene TRBV10-3 combines with J gene TRBJ2-5; 8 bases are shared with TRBD2. Trimming cost V 8 bases and J 1 base; bases outside gene matches: 6. CDR1 and CDR2 (germline): ENHRY, SYGVKD. The CDR3 extends over 14 amino acids.

The chain links TRBV2 to TRBJ2-5; perhaps TRBD2 as D (6 bases). The V end was cut by 9 bases, the J end by 1 base, with 15 bases between. There are 14 residues in the CDR3. CDR1 is SNHLY and CDR2 is FYNNEI in the germline V gene. As DNA, the CDR3 is TGTGCCAGTTCGACAGTAGCGGTCCAAGAGACCCAGTACTTC. Translating it yields CASSTVAVQETQYF. The variable domain in full, completed from reference TRBV2 and TRBJ2-5, reads EPEVTQTPSHQVTQMGQEVILRCVPISNHLYFYWYRQILGQKVEFLVSFYNNEISEKSEIFDDQFSVERPDGSNFTLKIRSTKLEDSAMYFCASSTVAVQETQYFGPGTRLLVL.

As DNA, the CDR3 is TGTGCCAGCAGTTTAGCGGGGGCGGCTTTCTTT. This gives the protein CASSLAGAAFF. The genes are TRBV27 and TRBJ1-1, with D possibly being TRBD1 (6 bases). The CDR3 spans 11 residues. The V end lost 2 bases, the J end lost 11 bases, and 9 bases lay between the germline ends. Germline assignment: CDR1 MNHEY and CDR2 SMNVEV (reference sequence).